This T cell receptor (beta chain) was profiled in a study of T-cell reconstitution after alpha-beta-depleted transplantation in children. Preparation of the TCRbeta library used unique molecular identifiers. TCRdb called the PCR reads again in MiXCR, with one record for every CDR3 protein. The table has approximately 400,000 distinct CDR3 sequences, 15% to 20% seen once. CDR3 length: 17 amino acids. Germline-derived CDR1 and CDR2 are MGHRA and YSYEKL. After removal of 1 base from V and 2 bases from J, the junction contained 7 bases not matched to a gene. The V gene is TRBV4-1, the J gene TRBJ2-2; TRBD2 aligns across 7 bases. The input for sequencing was PBMCs, mostly from graft donor cells, taken 360 days after TCRalphabeta/CD19-depleted stem cell transplant. This sequence originates from a boy under two years old who had a stem cell transplant for Wiskott-Aldrich syndrome, so the T cells may come from the graft donor. This chain's CDR3 is CASSQAVGGINTGELFF. CDR3 DNA: TGCGCCAGCAGCCAAGCCGTGGGGGGGATTAACACCGGGGAGCTGTTTTTT.